This T cell receptor beta chain was retrieved from a study of tumor and adjacent non-tumor tissue in lung cancer. The library came from three nested PCR rounds adapted from ARM-PCR protocols. Each CDR3 protein is one row after TCRdb ran MiXCR on the multiplex PCR reads. The sample has 60,000 to 85,000 distinct CDR3 sequences, about 77% seen once. Notes on this clonotype: A junction boundary mismatches the germline segment, possibly from a read error.

No cell sorting was done before RNA was extracted from the tissue. This non-tumor lung sample came from over 3 cm beyond the tumor edge. This CDR3 comprises 14 residues. Per germline, CDR1 SNHLY and CDR2 FYNNEI. The receptor was derived from a man aged 60 to 75 with non-small cell lung cancer. Sequencing used distant non-tumor lung tissue. The rearrangement links TRBV2 to TRBJ2-3; maybe TRBD2 (6 bases). CDR3 coding DNA: TGTGCCAGGTTAAAGGGTGCGGGAACAGATACTCAGTATTTT. Encoded protein: CARLKGAGTDTQYF.